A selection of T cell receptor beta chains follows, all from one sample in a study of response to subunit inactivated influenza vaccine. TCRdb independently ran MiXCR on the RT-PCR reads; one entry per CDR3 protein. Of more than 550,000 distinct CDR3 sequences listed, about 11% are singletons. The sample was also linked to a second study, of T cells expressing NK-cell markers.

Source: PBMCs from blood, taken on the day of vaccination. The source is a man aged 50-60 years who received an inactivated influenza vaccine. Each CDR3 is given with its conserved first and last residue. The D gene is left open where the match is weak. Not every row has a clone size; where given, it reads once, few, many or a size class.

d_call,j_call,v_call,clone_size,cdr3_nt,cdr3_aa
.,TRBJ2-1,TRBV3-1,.,TGTGCCAGCAGCCAAGGTCCAGGGAGGTATGAGCAGTTCTTC,CASSQGPGRYEQFF
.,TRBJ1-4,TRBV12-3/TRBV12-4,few,TGTGCCAGCAGTTTGGCTTTCGGGGGTGGTGCTAATGAAAAACTGTTTTTT,CASSLAFGGGANEKLFF
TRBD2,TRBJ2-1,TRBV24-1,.,TGTGCCACCAGTCTAGCGGGGGGGGGCCTTGAGCAGTTCTTC,CATSLAGGGLEQFF
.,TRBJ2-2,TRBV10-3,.,TGTGCCATCAGTGAGGGGGCCCCCGGGGAGCTGTTTTTT,CAISEGAPGELFF
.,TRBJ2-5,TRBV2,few,TGTGCCAGCAGCGGAATTGGCGGGGTGACCCAGTACTTC,CASSGIGGVTQYF
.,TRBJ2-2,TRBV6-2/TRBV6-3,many,TGTGCCAGCAGTTACTCGATAGACACCGGGGAGCTGTTTTTT,CASSYSIDTGELFF
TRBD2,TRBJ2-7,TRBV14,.,TGTGCCAGCAGCCAAGATATGGCGGGGGGACGATTTTACGAGCAGTACTTC,CASSQDMAGGRFYEQYF
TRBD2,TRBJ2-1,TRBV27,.,TGTGCCAGCAGTTCTAGCGGCACTAGATTGATCCATGAGCAGTTCTTC,CASSSSGTRLIHEQFF
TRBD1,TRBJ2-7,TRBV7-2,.,TGTGCCAGCAGCTTAACCGGACAGGAACCCTCCTACGAGCAGTACTTC,CASSLTGQEPSYEQYF
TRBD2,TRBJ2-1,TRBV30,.,TGTGCCTGGAGTTGGAGGACTAGCGGGATTTACAATGAGCAGTTCTTC,CAWSWRTSGIYNEQFF
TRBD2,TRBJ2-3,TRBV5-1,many,TGCGCCAGCACACTAGCGTCTAGCACAGATACGCAGTATTTT,CASTLASSTDTQYF
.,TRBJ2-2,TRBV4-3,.,TGCGCCAGCAGCCAAGAGACAGGACCTAACACCGGGGAGCTGTTTTTT,CASSQETGPNTGELFF
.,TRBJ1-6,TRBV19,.,TGTGCCAGTAGTACGACGGGTGGGGCACCCCTCCACTTT,CASSTTGGAPLHF
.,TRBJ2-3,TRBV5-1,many,TGCGCCAGCAGCTTGGGTTGGACAGCCTACACAGATACGCAGTATTTT,CASSLGWTAYTDTQYF
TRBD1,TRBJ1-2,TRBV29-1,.,TGCAGCGTTGAGCATGCAGGGGGCAATAACTATGGCTACACCTTC,CSVEHAGGNNYGYTF
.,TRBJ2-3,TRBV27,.,TGTGCCAGCAGTCCTCCTACGACTACTGGCACAGATACGCAGTATTTT,CASSPPTTTGTDTQYF
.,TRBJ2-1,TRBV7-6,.,TGTGCCAGCAGCTTATTTAGCAGTCGGAGGGGTGAGCAGTTCTTC,CASSLFSSRRGEQFF
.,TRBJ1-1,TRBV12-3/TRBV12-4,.,TGTGCCAGCAGTTTTTCGAGGGACGCTGAAGCTTTCTTT,CASSFSRDAEAFF
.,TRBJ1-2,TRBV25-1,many,TGTGCCAGCAGTGCGATTGACAGTAACTATGGCTACACCTTC,CASSAIDSNYGYTF
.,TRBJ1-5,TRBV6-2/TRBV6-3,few,TGTGCCAGCAGTTACGAACCACGCAATCAGCCCCAGCATTTT,CASSYEPRNQPQHF
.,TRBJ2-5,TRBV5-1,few,TGCGCCAGCAGCTTGGACCCAAACACCCAAGAGACCCAGTACTTC,CASSLDPNTQETQYF
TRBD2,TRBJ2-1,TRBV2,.,TGTGCCAGCAGTGTAGCGGGGGGGGCTAATGAGCAGTTCTTC,CASSVAGGANEQFF
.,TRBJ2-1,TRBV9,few,TGTGCCAGCAGCCCTCCGGGACAATCCTACAATGAGCAGTTCTTC,CASSPPGQSYNEQFF
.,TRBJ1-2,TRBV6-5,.,TGTGCCAGCAGTTTTAATTGGGGGGTGGGCTATGGCTACACCTTC,CASSFNWGVGYGYTF
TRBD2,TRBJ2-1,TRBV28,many,TGTGCCAGCAGTACCCGGACTAGCGGGGGGACGAGCTCCTACAATGAGCAGTTCTTC,CASSTRTSGGTSSYNEQFF
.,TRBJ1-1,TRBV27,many,TGTGCCAGCAGAAACTCGGACAGGAACACTGAAGCTTTCTTT,CASRNSDRNTEAFF
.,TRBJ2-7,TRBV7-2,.,TGTGCCAGCAGTTACGGGGTTACTAGCTCTTACTCCTACGAGCAGTACTTC,CASSYGVTSSYSYEQYF
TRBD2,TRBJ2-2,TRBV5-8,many,TGTGCCAGCAGCTTGCTTAGCGGGGCTTTGACCGGGGAGCTGTTTTTT,CASSLLSGALTGELFF
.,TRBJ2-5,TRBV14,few,TGTGCCAGCAGCCAAGTTGCGGGGACAGTCCTCACCTGGGAGACCCAGTACTTC,CASSQVAGTVLTWETQYF
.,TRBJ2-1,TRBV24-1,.,TGTGCCACCAGTGATCCCCGAACAGGGACGGGGGACAATGAGCAGTTCTTC,CATSDPRTGTGDNEQFF
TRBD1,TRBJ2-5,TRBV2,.,TGTGCCAGCAGTGAAGCAGACAGGGCGGAGACCCAGTACTTC,CASSEADRAETQYF
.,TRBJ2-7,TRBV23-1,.,TGCGCCAGCAGTCAATTAGGAGACAGCACCTACGAGCAGTACTTC,CASSQLGDSTYEQYF
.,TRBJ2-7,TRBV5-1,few,TGCGCCAGCAGCTTGGATCAGGGATTTACAGGGGAGCAGTACTTC,CASSLDQGFTGEQYF
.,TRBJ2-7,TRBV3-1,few,TGTGCCAGCAGCCAAGATATTGGTCAAAGAGAGCAGTACTTC,CASSQDIGQREQYF
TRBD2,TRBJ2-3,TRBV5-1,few,TGCGCCAGCAGCTTGTTTAGCGGGGGCCCTGGGGATACGCAGTATTTT,CASSLFSGGPGDTQYF
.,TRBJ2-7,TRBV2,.,TGTGCCAGCAGTGTAGGCCAGGCGGGGGAGCAGTACTTC,CASSVGQAGEQYF
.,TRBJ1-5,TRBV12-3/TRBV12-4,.,TGTGCCAGCAGTCAGCATGGGACCGGCAATCAGCCCCAGCATTTT,CASSQHGTGNQPQHF
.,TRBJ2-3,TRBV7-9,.,TGTGCCAGCAGCCAAACCTCTCAAAGGTACACAGATACGCAGTATTTT,CASSQTSQRYTDTQYF
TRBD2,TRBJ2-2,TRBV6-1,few,TGTGCCAGCAGAAGACTAGCGGGAGAGGTCGGGGAGCTGTTTTTT,CASRRLAGEVGELFF
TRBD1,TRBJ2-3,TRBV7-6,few,TGCGCCAGCAGCTTGGCAGGGGGCTCGGATACGCAGTATTTT,CASSLAGGSDTQYF
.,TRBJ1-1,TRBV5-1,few,TGCGCCAGCAGCTTGCAAGGAGATGAAGCTTTCTTT,CASSLQGDEAFF
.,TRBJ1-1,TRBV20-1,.,TGCAGTGCTCGGGTGGGGATGGGTAGCACTGAAGCTTTCTTT,CSARVGMGSTEAFF
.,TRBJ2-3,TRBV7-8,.,TGTGCCAGCAGCTTCCTTTTGAGAGATACGCAGTATTTT,CASSFLLRDTQYF
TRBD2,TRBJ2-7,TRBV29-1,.,TGCAGCGTCCGGACTAGCGGGATTTACGAGCAGTACTTC,CSVRTSGIYEQYF
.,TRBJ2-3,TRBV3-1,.,TGTGCCAGCAGCCAAGGAGTGGGCGAGACAGATACGCAGTATTTT,CASSQGVGETDTQYF
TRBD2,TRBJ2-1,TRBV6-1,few,TGTGCCAGCAGCGTGACTAGCGGGAGTCTAAATGAGCAGTTCTTC,CASSVTSGSLNEQFF
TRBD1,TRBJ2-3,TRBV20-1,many,TGCAGTGCTAGGGACAGGGGCCCGGATACGCAGTATTTT,CSARDRGPDTQYF
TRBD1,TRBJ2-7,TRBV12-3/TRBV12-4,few,TGTGCCAGCAGTTTCCCTGACAGGGGGTTCTACGAGCAGTACTTC,CASSFPDRGFYEQYF
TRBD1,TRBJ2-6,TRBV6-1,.,TGTGCCAGCAGTACGACAGGGCTAGGCTCTGGGGCCAACGTCCTGACTTTC,CASSTTGLGSGANVLTF
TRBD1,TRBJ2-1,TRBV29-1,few,TGCAGCGCCGGAGGAGGGACAGGGATCCAGGATGAGCAGTTCTTC,CSAGGGTGIQDEQFF